These T cell receptor beta chains were read from a single sample in a study of PD-1 blockade in classical Hodgkin lymphoma. Assay used: immunoSEQ multiplex PCR; TCRdb lists only in-frame clones, some missing. The sample gives 35,000 to 45,000 clones, 70% to 80% of which show up once; roughly 3% is in the top ten. The sequencing used peripheral blood mononuclear cells (PBMCs), collected at baseline. The receptors were sampled from a human donor with classical Hodgkin lymphoma. The CDR3 runs from the conserved cysteine through the conserved F or W. Each record gives: clone size, J gene, D gene, V gene, CDR3 length, CDR3 protein, CDR3 DNA. D genes are given only for firm matches. The size field is filled for only some rows; it gives once, few, many or a size class.

size: NA
J: TRBJ2-7
D: NA
V: TRBV18
length: 14
CDR3: CASSPLSSQGEQYF
DNA: TGTGCCAGCTCACCACTCTCTTCACAAGGCGAGCAGTACTTC

size: NA
J: TRBJ1-1
D: NA
V: TRBV12-2
length: 20
CDR3: CASRTRSDRGQITTSSEAFF
DNA: TGTGCAAGTCGCACCCGCTCAGACAGGGGGCAAATAACGACCTCTTCTGAAGCTTTCTTT

size: NA
J: TRBJ1-1
D: NA
V: TRBV29-1
length: 12
CDR3: CSAGLGGPEAFF
DNA: TGCAGCGCCGGGCTGGGGGGTCCTGAAGCTTTCTTT

size: NA
J: TRBJ2-1
D: NA
V: TRBV15
length: 13
CDR3: CATSVYTYNEQFF
DNA: TGTGCCACCAGCGTATACACCTACAATGAGCAGTTCTTC

size: NA
J: TRBJ2-1
D: NA
V: TRBV9
length: 13
CDR3: CASSVGSYNEQFF
DNA: TGTGCCAGCAGCGTAGGGAGCTACAATGAGCAGTTCTTC

size: NA
J: TRBJ2-1
D: NA
V: TRBV5-1
length: 13
CDR3: CASSLGLYNEQFF
DNA: TGCGCCAGCAGCTTGGGGCTTTACAATGAGCAGTTCTTC

size: NA
J: TRBJ1-6
D: NA
V: TRBV6-5
length: 16
CDR3: CASSYSGRGKDSPLHF
DNA: TGTGCCAGCAGTTACTCGGGCAGGGGCAAGGATTCACCCCTCCACTTT

size: NA
J: TRBJ2-7
D: TRBD1
V: TRBV19
length: 15
CDR3: CASSPPGTGSYEQYF
DNA: TGTGCCAGTAGTCCGCCCGGGACAGGCTCCTACGAGCAGTACTTC

size: NA
J: TRBJ1-1
D: NA
V: TRBV5-4
length: 14
CDR3: CASSPSLLNTEAFF
DNA: TGCGCCAGCAGCCCTTCACTTCTGAACACTGAAGCTTTCTTT

size: NA
J: TRBJ2-7
D: TRBD2
V: TRBV9
length: 13
CDR3: CASSSRDYYEQYF
DNA: TGTGCCAGCAGCTCCCGGGACTACTACGAGCAGTACTTC

size: NA
J: TRBJ1-2
D: TRBD1
V: TRBV4-1
length: 18
CDR3: CASSHGKGRGWISDSYTF
DNA: TGCGCCAGCAGCCATGGTAAAGGCAGGGGGTGGATCAGTGATAGCTACACCTTC

size: NA
J: TRBJ1-2
D: NA
V: TRBV7-6
length: 15
CDR3: CASSPREGKGYGYTF
DNA: TGTGCCAGCAGCCCCCGAGAGGGTAAGGGCTATGGCTACACCTTC

size: NA
J: TRBJ1-2
D: NA
V: TRBV9
length: 14
CDR3: CASSAGGFNYGYTF
DNA: TGTGCCAGCAGCGCTGGAGGATTCAACTATGGCTACACCTTC

size: NA
J: TRBJ2-1
D: TRBD2
V: TRBV7-9
length: 19
CDR3: CASRHTGPKLAGAGHEQFF
DNA: TGTGCCAGCCGCCACACTGGCCCCAAACTAGCGGGAGCAGGTCATGAGCAGTTCTTC

size: few
J: TRBJ1-5
D: NA
V: TRBV27
length: 12
CDR3: CASSINGRPQHF
DNA: TGTGCCAGCAGTATCAACGGTCGGCCCCAGCATTTT

size: NA
J: TRBJ2-7
D: NA
V: TRBV5-1
length: 12
CDR3: CASSRGDYEQYF
DNA: TGCGCCAGCAGTAGGGGCGACTACGAGCAGTACTTC

size: few
J: TRBJ2-2
D: NA
V: TRBV9
length: 12
CDR3: CASSPNTGELFF
DNA: TGTGCCAGCAGCCCGAACACCGGGGAGCTGTTTTTT

size: NA
J: TRBJ1-6
D: NA
V: TRBV9
length: 13
CDR3: CASRDGDNSPLHF
DNA: TGTGCCAGCAGGGACGGAGATAATTCACCCCTCCACTTT

size: NA
J: TRBJ2-7
D: TRBD1
V: TRBV12-5
length: 15
CDR3: CASGSPTGTSYEQYF
DNA: TGTGCTAGTGGTTCTCCGACAGGGACCTCCTACGAGCAGTACTTC

size: NA
J: TRBJ1-2
D: NA
V: TRBV7-6
length: 14
CDR3: CASSPSIGDYGYTF
DNA: TGTGCCAGCAGCCCCTCCATTGGGGACTATGGCTACACCTTC

size: NA
J: TRBJ2-1
D: NA
V: TRBV12-2
length: 17
CDR3: CASRFTSGHPRRNEQFF
DNA: TGTGCAAGTCGCTTTACTAGCGGACACCCCAGACGGAATGAGCAGTTCTTC

size: NA
J: TRBJ2-1
D: NA
V: TRBV4-3
length: 15
CDR3: CASSQGLSSYNEQFF
DNA: TGCGCCAGCAGCCAGGGCCTGAGCTCCTACAATGAGCAGTTCTTC

size: medium-sized
J: TRBJ1-1
D: NA
V: TRBV9
length: 14
CDR3: CASSVVMGETEAFF
DNA: TGTGCCAGCAGCGTAGTTATGGGTGAGACTGAAGCTTTCTTT

size: NA
J: TRBJ2-1
D: TRBD2
V: TRBV11-3
length: 18
CDR3: CASSLDQSGSSSYNEQFF
DNA: TGTGCCAGCAGCTTAGACCAGAGCGGGAGCAGCTCCTACAATGAGCAGTTCTTC

size: few
J: TRBJ1-1
D: NA
V: TRBV6-4
length: 14
CDR3: CASSDRDKDTEAFF
DNA: TGTGCCAGCAGTGACAGGGATAAGGACACTGAAGCTTTCTTT

size: NA
J: TRBJ1-1
D: TRBD1
V: TRBV19
length: 16
CDR3: CASSIDGQGKNTEAFF
DNA: TGTGCCAGTAGTATAGATGGACAGGGGAAGAACACTGAAGCTTTCTTT

size: NA
J: TRBJ2-3
D: TRBD2
V: TRBV5-4
length: 15
CDR3: CASSLGGGTTDTQYF
DNA: TGTGCCAGCAGCCTCGGGGGGGGGACCACAGATACGCAGTATTTT

size: NA
J: TRBJ2-5
D: NA
V: TRBV28
length: 13
CDR3: CASYRRYQETQYF
DNA: TGTGCCAGCTACCGACGGTACCAAGAGACCCAGTACTTC

size: NA
J: TRBJ2-3
D: TRBD2
V: TRBV9
length: 17
CDR3: CASSVGLAGVSTDTQYF
DNA: TGTGCCAGCAGCGTAGGACTAGCGGGGGTGAGCACAGATACGCAGTATTTT

size: few
J: TRBJ2-7
D: TRBD2
V: TRBV14
length: 14
CDR3: CASNRAGEGYEQYF
DNA: TGTGCCAGCAACCGAGCGGGAGAAGGGTACGAGCAGTACTTC

size: NA
J: TRBJ2-7
D: NA
V: TRBV6-5
length: 11
CDR3: CASSYSFEQYF
DNA: TGTGCCAGCAGTTACTCGTTTGAGCAGTACTTC

size: NA
J: TRBJ2-3
D: TRBD1
V: TRBV2
length: 16
CDR3: CASRRGTGQGTDTQYF
DNA: TGTGCCAGCAGGAGAGGGACAGGGCAAGGCACAGATACGCAGTATTTT

size: many
J: TRBJ2-7
D: NA
V: TRBV9
length: 14
CDR3: CASSVAGNSKGQYF
DNA: TGTGCCAGCAGCGTAGCAGGGAATAGTAAGGGCCAGTACTTC

size: many
J: TRBJ2-2
D: NA
V: TRBV7-6
length: 15
CDR3: CASSFVADNTGELFF
DNA: TGTGCCAGCAGCTTTGTGGCAGATAACACCGGGGAGCTGTTTTTT

size: NA
J: TRBJ2-1
D: NA
V: TRBV2
length: 14
CDR3: CASSGDGTYNEQFF
DNA: TGTGCCAGCAGTGGTGATGGGACCTACAATGAGCAGTTCTTC

size: NA
J: TRBJ2-3
D: TRBD2
V: TRBV4-1
length: 16
CDR3: CASSQVFAGGKDTQYF
DNA: TGCGCCAGCAGCCAGGTATTCGCGGGAGGAAAGGATACGCAGTATTTT

size: few
J: TRBJ2-7
D: NA
V: TRBV9
length: 16
CDR3: CASSVGLAGWRHEQYF
DNA: TGTGCCAGCAGCGTAGGTCTAGCTGGATGGAGGCACGAGCAGTACTTC

size: NA
J: TRBJ2-3
D: NA
V: TRBV4-3
length: 14
CDR3: CASSQSGNTDTQYF
DNA: TGCGCCAGCAGCCAAAGCGGTAACACAGATACGCAGTATTTT

size: NA
J: TRBJ2-2
D: NA
V: TRBV6-6
length: 13
CDR3: CASSYQSTGELFF
DNA: TGTGCCAGCAGTTACCAAAGCACCGGGGAGCTGTTTTTT

size: once
J: TRBJ1-1
D: NA
V: TRBV19
length: 15
CDR3: CASTFHFRHTTEAFF
DNA: TGTGCCAGTACCTTTCACTTCAGACATACCACTGAAGCTTTCTTT

size: NA
J: TRBJ2-3
D: TRBD2
V: TRBV27
length: 19
CDR3: CASSSQFDSGSLPGDTQYF
DNA: TGTGCCAGCAGTTCCCAGTTCGATAGCGGGAGTCTCCCCGGAGATACGCAGTATTTT

size: NA
J: TRBJ2-7
D: TRBD2
V: TRBV5-4
length: 15
CDR3: CASSSLREGIHEQYF
DNA: TGTGCCAGCAGCTCCCTTCGGGAGGGGATCCACGAGCAGTACTTC

size: NA
J: TRBJ2-3
D: TRBD2
V: TRBV6-5
length: 16
CDR3: CASSYMTSGGSDTQYF
DNA: TGTGCCAGCAGTTACATGACTAGCGGGGGATCAGATACGCAGTATTTT

size: NA
J: TRBJ2-5
D: TRBD1
V: TRBV10-3
length: 14
CDR3: CAISAGQVQETQYF
DNA: TGTGCCATCAGTGCGGGACAGGTCCAAGAGACCCAGTACTTC